The subject of this entry is one TCR beta chain. The entry originates in a study of T cell changes during pregnancy in multiple sclerosis. Sequencing used immunoSEQ multiplex PCR; TCRdb keeps in-frame clones, though not all of them. The table has over 70,000 clones, approximately 92% seen once. The CDR3 covers 13 residues. Germline trimming cut 10 bases from V and 7 bases from J; bases unmatched to any gene: 9. CDR1 and CDR2 (germline): ENHRY, SYGVKD. Sequenced material: peripheral blood, taken in the first trimester of pregnancy. This receptor was identified in a female donor with multiple sclerosis, enrolled in a pregnancy study. V gene TRBV10-3 combines with J gene TRBJ1-1, with TRBD1 matching over 10 bases. The CDR3 region has the DNA TGTGCCACCAAACAGACAGGGGGCTTTGAAGCTTTCTTT. This encodes CATKQTGGFEAFF.